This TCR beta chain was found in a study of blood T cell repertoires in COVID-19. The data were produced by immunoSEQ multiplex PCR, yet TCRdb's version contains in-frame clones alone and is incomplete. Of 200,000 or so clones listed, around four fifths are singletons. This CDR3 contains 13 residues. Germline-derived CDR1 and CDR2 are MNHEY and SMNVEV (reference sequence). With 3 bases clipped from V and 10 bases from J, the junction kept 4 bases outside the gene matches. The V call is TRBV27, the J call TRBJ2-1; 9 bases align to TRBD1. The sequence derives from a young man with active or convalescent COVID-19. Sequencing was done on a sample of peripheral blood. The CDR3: CASSFGTGNEQFF. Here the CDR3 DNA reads TGTGCCAGCAGTTTTGGGACAGGGAACGAGCAGTTCTTC.